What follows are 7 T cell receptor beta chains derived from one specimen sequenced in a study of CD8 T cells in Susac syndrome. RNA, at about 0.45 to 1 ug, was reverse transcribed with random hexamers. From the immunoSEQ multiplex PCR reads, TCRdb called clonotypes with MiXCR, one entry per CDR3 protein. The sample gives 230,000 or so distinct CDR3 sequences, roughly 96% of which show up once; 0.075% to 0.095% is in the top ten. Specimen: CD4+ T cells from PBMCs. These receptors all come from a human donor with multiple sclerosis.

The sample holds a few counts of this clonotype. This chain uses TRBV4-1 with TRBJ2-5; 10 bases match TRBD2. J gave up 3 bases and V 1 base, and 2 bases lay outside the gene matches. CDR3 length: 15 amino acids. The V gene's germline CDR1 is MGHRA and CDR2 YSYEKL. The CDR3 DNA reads TGCGCCAGCAGCCAAGTCCTAGCGGGAGAAGAGACCCAGTACTTC. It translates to CASSQVLAGEETQYF.

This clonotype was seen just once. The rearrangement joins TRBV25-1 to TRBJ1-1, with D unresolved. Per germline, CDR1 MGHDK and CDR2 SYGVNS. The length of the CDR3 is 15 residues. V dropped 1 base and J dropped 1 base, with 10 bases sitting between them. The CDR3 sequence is CASSELGRQNTEAFF. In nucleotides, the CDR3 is TGTGCCAGCAGTGAATTGGGCAGGCAGAACACTGAAGCTTTCTTT.

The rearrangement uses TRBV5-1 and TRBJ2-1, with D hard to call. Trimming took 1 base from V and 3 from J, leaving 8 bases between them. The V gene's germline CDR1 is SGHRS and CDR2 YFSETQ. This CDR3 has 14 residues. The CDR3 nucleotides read TGCGCCAGCAGCTTGTTTCCAGGCTACAATGAGCAGTTCTTC. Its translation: CASSLFPGYNEQFF. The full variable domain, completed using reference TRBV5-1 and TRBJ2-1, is KAGVTQTPRYLIKTRGQQVTLSCSPISGHRSVSWYQQTPGQGLQFLFEYFSETQRNKGNFPGRFSGRQFSNSRSEMNVSTLELGDSALYLCASSLFPGYNEQFFGPGTRLTVL.

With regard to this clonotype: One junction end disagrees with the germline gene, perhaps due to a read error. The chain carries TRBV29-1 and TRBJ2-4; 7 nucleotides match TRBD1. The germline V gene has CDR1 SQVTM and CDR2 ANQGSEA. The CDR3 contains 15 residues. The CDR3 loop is CSAPRPGRSGDSRHF. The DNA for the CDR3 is TGCAGCGCTCCGAGGCCCGGGCGCTCTGGGGACAGCAGGCACTTC. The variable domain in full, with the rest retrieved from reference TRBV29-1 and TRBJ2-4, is SAVISQKPSRDICQRGTSLTIQCQVDSQVTMMFWYRQQPGQSLTLIATANQGSEATYESGFVIDKFPISRPNLTFSTLTVSNMSPEDSSIYLCSAPRPGRSGDSRHFGAGTRLSVL.

CDR3 loop: CATSNEGTSEQYF. The CDR3 DNA is TGTGCCACCAGCAACGAGGGGACGAGCGAGCAGTACTTC. The chain uses TRBV15 and TRBJ2-7, with D perhaps given as TRBD1 or TRBD2 (5 bases each). Deletions cut 4 bases from V and 6 bases from J, with 13 bases between. CDR1 is LNHNV, CDR2 YYDKDF, per germline (reference sequence). This CDR3 has 13 residues.

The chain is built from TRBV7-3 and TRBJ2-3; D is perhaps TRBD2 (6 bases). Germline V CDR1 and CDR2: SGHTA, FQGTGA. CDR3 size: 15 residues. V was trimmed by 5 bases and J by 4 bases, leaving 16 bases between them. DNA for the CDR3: TGTGCCAGCAGCCCTGGAGGAGGGTTCGCAGATACGCAGTATTTT. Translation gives CASSPGGGFADTQYF. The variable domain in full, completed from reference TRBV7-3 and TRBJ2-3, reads GAGVSQTPSNKVTEKGKYVELRCDPISGHTALYWYRQSLGQGPEFLIYFQGTGAADDSGLPNDRFFAVRPEGSVSTLKIQRTERGDSAVYLCASSPGGGFADTQYFGPGTRLTVL.

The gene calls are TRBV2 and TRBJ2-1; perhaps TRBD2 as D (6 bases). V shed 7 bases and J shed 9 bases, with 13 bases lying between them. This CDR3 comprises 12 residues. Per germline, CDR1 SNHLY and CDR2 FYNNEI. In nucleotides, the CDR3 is TGTGCCAGCATGAGACTAGGCTTTGAGCAGTTCTTC. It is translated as CASMRLGFEQFF.